One TCR beta chain is described in this entry. The antigen is unknown. The CDR3 spans 16 residues. Trimming at V came to 0 bases and at J to 6 bases, leaving 4 bases not matched to a gene. Germline V gives CDR1 MRHNA, CDR2 SNTAGT. This entry is derived from a study of cytomegalovirus exposure and HLA in healthy donors. Study information: Among about 179 million T cells, an earlier analysis found approximately 110 million unique TCR beta sequences. Notes on the study in general: Under in vitro conditions, a few CMV-associated chains were confirmed as specific for CMV antigens.

Primers: 60 Vbeta forward and 13 Jbeta reverse. Only in-frame clones appear in the TCRdb table, and some are missing; sequencing was by immunoSEQ multiplex PCR. The sample includes about 180,000 clones, 81% of them seen just once. The genes are TRBV6-4 and TRBJ2-3, with 12 nucleotides matching TRBD2. Sequencing was done on a sample of PBMCs. The TCR sequence derives from a woman aged 18-29 years in good health and CMV-seropositive. The chain's CDR3 is CASSDSRLAGGDTQYF. For the CDR3, the DNA is TGTGCCAGCAGTGACTCGAGGCTAGCGGGGGGGGATACGCAGTATTTT.